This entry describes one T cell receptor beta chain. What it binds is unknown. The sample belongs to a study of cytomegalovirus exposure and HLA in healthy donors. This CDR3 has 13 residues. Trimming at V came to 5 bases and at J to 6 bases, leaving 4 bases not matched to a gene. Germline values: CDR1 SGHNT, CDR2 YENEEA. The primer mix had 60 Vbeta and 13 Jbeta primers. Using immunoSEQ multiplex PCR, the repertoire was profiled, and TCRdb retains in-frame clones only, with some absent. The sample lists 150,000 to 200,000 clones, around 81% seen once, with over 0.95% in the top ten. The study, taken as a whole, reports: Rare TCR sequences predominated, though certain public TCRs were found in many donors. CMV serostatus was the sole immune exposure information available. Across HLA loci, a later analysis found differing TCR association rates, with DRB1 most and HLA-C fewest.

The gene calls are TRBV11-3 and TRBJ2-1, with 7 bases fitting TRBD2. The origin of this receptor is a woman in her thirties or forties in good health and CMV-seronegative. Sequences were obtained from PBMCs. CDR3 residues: CASSPASGNEQFF. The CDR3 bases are TGTGCCAGCAGCCCCGCTAGCGGCAATGAGCAGTTCTTC.